The rows below give T cell receptor beta chains drawn from one sample of a study of response to subunit inactivated influenza vaccine. Each CDR3 protein is one row after TCRdb ran MiXCR on the RT-PCR reads. The data contain roughly 790,000 distinct CDR3 sequences, approximately 21% of them singletons. The sequenced sample was PBMCs from blood, obtained roughly 5 days after vaccination. The receptors shown here come from a man aged 50-59 years who received an inactivated influenza vaccine. CDR3s include the opening cysteine and the closing phenylalanine or tryptophan. The D gene is left open where the match is weak. Size is stated for part of the rows, as once, few or many counts, or as a class when the clone is expanded.

- TRBJ2-1 - TRBV7-7 TGTGCCAGCAGCTTGGAATTTAATAGCGGCCACAATGAGCAGTTCTTC CASSLEFNSGHNEQFF
- TRBJ1-4 - TRBV10-3 TGTGCCACTTCGGACAGAACAACTAATGAAAAACTGTTTTTT CATSDRTTNEKLFF
few TRBJ2-6 - TRBV4-3 TGCGCCAGCAGCCAAGATGTCGGGGCTGGGGCCAACGTCCTGACTTTC CASSQDVGAGANVLTF
few TRBJ2-5 - TRBV7-9 TGTGCCAGCAGCTTAGGGGACATAGGCGCTCGGGAGACCCAGTACTTC CASSLGDIGARETQYF
few TRBJ2-7 TRBD1 TRBV10-2 TGCGCCAGCAGTGGACAGGGAATATTCTACGAGCAGTACTTC CASSGQGIFYEQYF
- TRBJ2-1 - TRBV11-1 TGTGCCAGCAGCCGAGCTGCCGCAGGGTCGAGCTCCTACAATGAGCAGTTCTTC CASSRAAAGSSSYNEQFF
- TRBJ2-2 TRBD2 TRBV20-1 TGCTGTGCTCTCCGACTAGCGGGGAATCCGGGCACCGGGGAGCTGTTTTTT CCALRLAGNPGTGELFF
- TRBJ1-2 TRBD1 TRBV7-9 TGTGCCAGCAGCTTCGAACAGGGGGCGCTGAACTATGGCTACACCTTC CASSFEQGALNYGYTF
- TRBJ1-2 TRBD1 TRBV6-1 TGTGCCAGCAACTTCCGACAGGGGGGAGGCTACACCTTC CASNFRQGGGYTF
- TRBJ2-7 TRBD2 TRBV3-1 TGTGCCAGCAGCCGAAGAGGATGGGGAGGGACCTACGAGCAGTACTTC CASSRRGWGGTYEQYF
many TRBJ2-5 - TRBV29-1 TGCAGCGTTGAAATTAACAGGAGGGCCAAGACCCAGTACTTC CSVEINRRAKTQYF
- TRBJ1-5 - TRBV20-1 TGCAGTGCTTGGAGACGGGGCAATCAGCCCCAGCATTTT CSAWRRGNQPQHF
many TRBJ2-1 - TRBV12-3/TRBV12-4 TGTGCCAGCAGTTTCACTAGCTCCTACAATGAGCAGTTCTTC CASSFTSSYNEQFF
many TRBJ2-1 - TRBV10-3 TGTGCCACCCTGGGGACGTTAGACAATGAGCAGTTCTTC CATLGTLDNEQFF
- TRBJ1-1 - TRBV7-2 TGTGCCAGCAGCTACTACAGGGAAACTGAAGCTTTCTTT CASSYYRETEAFF
- TRBJ2-3 - TRBV5-1 TGCGCCAGCAGGCCGGCTGGCACAGATACGCAGTATTTT CASRPAGTDTQYF
few TRBJ2-7 - TRBV10-3 TGTGCCATCTCCGGACAGACCTACGAGCAGTACTTC CAISGQTYEQYF
- TRBJ2-1 - TRBV20-1 TGCAGTGCTAGAGATGCGAGGAGCGATGAGCAGTTCTTC CSARDARSDEQFF
few TRBJ2-1 - TRBV3-1 TGTGCCAGCAGCCAAGTTGGGGATGAGCAGTTCTTC CASSQVGDEQFF
- TRBJ2-7 TRBD2 TRBV9 TGTGCCAGCAGCGTCACTAGCGGGAGGATCCACGAGCAGTACTTC CASSVTSGRIHEQYF
- TRBJ2-1 - TRBV29-1 TGCAGCGTTGAAGACTTAGCAACAGGGTGGAGCTCCTACAATGAGCAGTTCTTC CSVEDLATGWSSYNEQFF
few TRBJ2-7 TRBD1 TRBV20-1 TGCAGTGCTAGAGAGGAAAACAGGGGACCCTACGAGCAGTACTTC CSAREENRGPYEQYF
few TRBJ2-7 TRBD1 TRBV5-1 TGCGCCAGCAGCCGTGAACAGGGGTCGATCTCCGAGCAGTACTTC CASSREQGSISEQYF
- TRBJ1-5 - TRBV24-1 TGTGCCACCTCTCGTTCCGAAGTCTATCAGCCCCAGCATTTT CATSRSEVYQPQHF
few TRBJ2-5 - TRBV28 TGTGCCAGCAGTTTGATGTACCAAGAGACCCAGTACTTC CASSLMYQETQYF
many TRBJ2-7 - TRBV29-1 TGCAGCGTTGAAGACAGGGGGGTAGACTACGAGCAGTACTTC CSVEDRGVDYEQYF
- TRBJ2-4 - TRBV7-2 TGTGCCAGCAGCCCCCCGAACGGGGACATTCAGTACTTC CASSPPNGDIQYF
- TRBJ1-1 - TRBV4-3 TGCGCCAGCAGCCAAGCCCTCTCGGAGATTGAAGCTTTCTTT CASSQALSEIEAFF
- TRBJ2-7 - TRBV27 TGTGCCAGCAGTTTATCGAGAGGGTTCTCCTACGAGCAGTACTTC CASSLSRGFSYEQYF